The 10 T cell receptor beta chains listed next were all sequenced from one sample in a study of cytomegalovirus exposure and HLA in healthy donors (dated by TCRdb to about 2017). The library was generated by the immunoSEQ multiplex PCR assay. The multiplex PCR relied on a mix of 60 forward primers for TCR Vbeta segments and 13 reverse primers for TCR Jbeta segments. What TCRdb holds here is the immuneACCESS table cut down to in-frame rearrangements. Part of the clones is not present; checked against another copy, under half of the missing clones reflect an unresolved V gene, and the others are unexplained. This sample comprises some 52,000 clones, 65% to 85% of them detected only once. The ten largest clones represent roughly 3% of the sample. Sequenced: PBMCs. The receptors were gathered from a man between 18 and 29 years old in good health and CMV-seronegative.

This clone was seen a few times. The same CDR3 is also encoded by other DNA sequences in this sample. This rearrangement joins TRBV28 to TRBJ1-6; D uncertain. The CDR3 is 12 residues long. Germline assignment: CDR1 MDHEN and CDR2 SYDVKM. V was clipped by 2 bases and J by 7 bases, with 3 bases between them. The CDR3: CASSLQNSPLHF. The CDR3 DNA sequence: TGTGCCAGCAGTTTACAGAATTCACCCCTCCACTTT.

V is TRBV6-5 and J is TRBJ2-3; maybe TRBD2 (6 bases). The germline V gene has CDR1 MNHEY and CDR2 SVGAGI. V lost 6 bases, J lost 2 bases, and 15 bases lay in between. The CDR3 runs to 15 residues. CDR3 loop: CASSLLGGDTDTQYF. CDR3 sequence (DNA): TGTGCCAGCAGCCTACTCGGAGGGGACACAGATACGCAGTATTTT.

The chain carries TRBV5-1 and TRBJ2-7; no reliable D call. Germline values: CDR1 SGHRS, CDR2 YFSETQ. Deletions cut 1 base from V and 1 base from J, with 6 bases between. The CDR3 is made up of 13 amino acids. This CDR3 is CASSLYGSYEQYF. The CDR3 coding sequence is TGCGCCAGCAGCTTGTACGGTTCCTACGAGCAGTACTTC.

The genes are TRBV7-8 and TRBJ2-7, with D hard to call. The germline gives CDR1 SGHVS, CDR2 FQNEAQ. The V gene lost 5 bases and the J gene lost 0 bases, with 17 bases spanning the gap. This CDR3 has 16 residues. The CDR3 bases are TGTGCCAGCAGCACGCCCCAGCGTCTACGCTCCTACGAGCAGTACTTC. Translating it yields CASSTPQRLRSYEQYF.

The CDR3 spells CASSYSELPYEQYF. CDR3 in DNA: TGTGCCAGCAGTTACTCTGAACTCCCCTACGAGCAGTACTTC. The chain has TRBV6-5 and TRBJ2-7; D is uncertain. This CDR3 is 14 amino acids long. V lost 0 bases and J lost 2, with 8 bases in between. Germline V gene sequence: CDR1 MNHEY, CDR2 SVGAGI.

This clone occurred a few times. The chain is built from TRBV2 and TRBJ2-7; 8 positions agree with TRBD1. After removal of 4 bases from V and 6 bases from J, the junction contained 8 bases not matched to a gene. There are 14 residues in the CDR3. CDR1 is SNHLY and CDR2 is FYNNEI in the germline V gene. This chain's CDR3 is CASSVRQGASEQYF. The CDR3 DNA sequence: TGTGCCAGCAGTGTGAGGCAGGGGGCGAGCGAGCAGTACTTC.

Worth noting for this clone: One end of the junction fails to match germline, which may point to a read error. The chain joins TRBV28 to TRBJ1-1, with unresolved D. This CDR3 spans 13 amino acids. CDR1 and CDR2 from the germline V gene are MDHEN and SYDVKM. CDR3 bases: TGTGCCAGCAGTTTTCGGCCCGGCCCCGAGGGCTATTTT. It specifies CASSFRPGPEGYF.

This clone was counted between two and nine times. The V and J genes are TRBV5-6 and TRBJ1-2; D perhaps matches TRBD1 (5 bases). CDR1 is SGHDT and CDR2 is YYEEEE in the germline V gene. Trimming cost V 5 bases and J 3 bases, with 14 bases left between them. The CDR3 has 14 residues. CDR3 sequence: CASSPQGDYYGYTF. In DNA, the CDR3 is TGTGCCAGCAGTCCGCAGGGCGATTACTATGGCTACACCTTC. Using reference TRBV5-6 and TRBJ1-2 for the parts outside the CDR3, the full variable domain is DAGVTQSPTHLIKTRGQQVTLRCSPKSGHDTVSWYQQALGQGPQFIFQYYEEEERQRGNFPDRFSGHQFPNYSSELNVNALLLGDSALYLCASSPQGDYYGYTFGSGTRLTVV.

The count of this clone is one. The gene calls are TRBV28 and TRBJ1-5; possible D gene TRBD1, 5 bases. Trimming removed 3 bases at V and 3 bases at J, with 12 bases between. The CDR3 extends over 15 amino acids. Germline-derived CDR1 and CDR2 are MDHEN and SYDVKM. As DNA, the CDR3 is TGTGCCAGCAGTTTTCAGGGACTAAACAATCAGCCCCAGCATTTT. Protein: CASSFQGLNNQPQHF.

This clone came up once. The V call is TRBV7-2, the J call TRBJ2-7; perhaps TRBD2 as D (5 bases). The germline V and J ends were trimmed by 7 bases and 5 bases, with 21 bases remaining between them. The CDR3 spans 15 residues. CDR1 and CDR2 from the germline V gene are SGHTA and FQGNSA. CDR3 protein: CASTLGQSGGDEQYF. DNA of the CDR3: TGTGCCAGCACCCTCGGGCAGTCAGGAGGAGACGAGCAGTACTTC.